The present entry profiles one T cell receptor (beta chain) with its context. Sequencing used immunoSEQ multiplex PCR; TCRdb keeps in-frame clones, though not all of them. Of more than 150,000 clones detected, about 87% appear once; the ten largest clones hold 2.7%. The germline V gene encodes CDR1 SGHTA and CDR2 FQGTGA. CDR3 size: 15 residues. The V and J ends lost 5 bases and 0 bases, in that order; junction bases with no gene match: 3. The entry originates in a study of blood T cell repertoires in COVID-19. The sequence derives from a man between 40 and 49 years old with active or convalescent COVID-19. The sample consisted of peripheral blood. This chain joins TRBV7-3 and TRBJ2-1; 8 bases agree with TRBD2. CDR3 in DNA: TGTGCCAGCAGCCTTAGCGGGGCCTCCTACAATGAGCAGTTCTTC. It yields the protein CASSLSGASYNEQFF.